The clone carrying this TCR beta chain has a handful of counts. The record originates from a study of blood T cells in healthy people across ages. The V gene lost 0 bases and the J gene lost 7 bases, with 13 bases spanning the gap. This CDR3 contains 14 residues. Per the germline V gene, CDR1 is SGHDT and CDR2 is YYEEEE. Sample-barcoded 5' priming and a J-beta primer mix drove a second PCR of about 6 to 12 cycles. TCRdb re-derived calls from the 5' RACE reads in MiXCR, one entry per CDR3 protein. The data show some 700,000 distinct CDR3 sequences, with roughly 45% seen just once and roughly 19% held by the top ten.

Sequenced input: blood. This chain uses TRBV5-6 with TRBJ1-2; a possible D gene is TRBD1 (5 bases). This receptor was obtained from a woman aged 60-70 years in good health. The CDR3 sequence is CASSLVSQGSGYTF. Here the CDR3 DNA reads TGTGCCAGCAGCTTGGTGTCGCAGGGAAGTGGCTACACCTTC.